This TCR beta chain derives from a study of blood T cell repertoires in COVID-19. Study summary: Collection of acute and convalescent COVID-19 samples took place in the United States, Italy and Spain.

Trimming shortened V by 2 bases and J by 0 bases, and 17 bases separated the two germline ends. CDR3 length: 18 amino acids. Germline CDR1 is MDHEN and CDR2 is SYDVKM. Sequenced by immunoSEQ multiplex PCR; TCRdb stores in-frame clones only, minus some. The sample records approximately 260,000 clones, approximately 80% being singletons. The J gene is TRBJ1-5, the V gene TRBV28; no clear D. Source material: peripheral blood. This TCR derives from a woman at least 80 years old with active or convalescent COVID-19. CDR3 in amino acids: CASSLVVWGGYSNQPQHF. CDR3 sequence (DNA): TGTGCCAGCAGTTTAGTGGTTTGGGGAGGGTATAGCAATCAGCCCCAGCATTTT.